Given below is one T cell receptor (beta chain) in context. Its target is not known. The CDR3 loop spans 11 amino acids. Germline V gene lookup returns CDR1 SQVTM and CDR2 ANQGSEA. From its re-call of the 5' RACE reads, TCRdb lists each CDR3 protein once, without DNA. This sample carries around 100,000 distinct CDR3 sequences, with around a sixth going to the ten biggest clones. This sample was taken from a study of T cells expressing NK-cell markers. Study-wide results and limits: The CD3+CD56-NKG2C+ fraction was also led by these clonotypes in a handful of donors.

The chain has TRBV29-1 and TRBJ2-2. This receptor was taken from a woman aged 18-69 years in good health. The sequenced material came from blood T cells: a sorted CD56 or NKG2C T cell subset, CD4+ or CD8+ T cells, or bulk PBMC T cells (not recorded which). The chain's CDR3 is CSVDYTGELFF.